This TCR beta chain is drawn from a study of neurological immune-mediated disorders. The study's findings and limits: The study found no CDR3 amino acid sequences shared by expanded clones across subjects, suggesting private repertoires in all groups.

From germline, CDR1 is MNHEY and CDR2 SMNVEV (reference sequence). Trimming cost V 6 bases and J 3 bases, with 11 bases left between them. CDR3 length equals 13 residues. At least ten counts were recorded for this clonotype. What it binds is not known. TCRdb ran MiXCR on the 5' RACE reads and lists one entry per CDR3 protein. The repertoire holds 95,000 to 150,000 distinct CDR3 sequences, with roughly 3.1% as singletons. The TCR originated in a woman aged 25 to 39 with multiple sclerosis. V gene TRBV27 combines with J gene TRBJ1-2; tentative D call: TRBD1 (6 bases). Source material: PBMCs. The CDR3 nucleotides are TGTGCCAGCAGAGAAGGGGGGCACTATGGCTACACCTTC. This sequence encodes CASREGGHYGYTF.